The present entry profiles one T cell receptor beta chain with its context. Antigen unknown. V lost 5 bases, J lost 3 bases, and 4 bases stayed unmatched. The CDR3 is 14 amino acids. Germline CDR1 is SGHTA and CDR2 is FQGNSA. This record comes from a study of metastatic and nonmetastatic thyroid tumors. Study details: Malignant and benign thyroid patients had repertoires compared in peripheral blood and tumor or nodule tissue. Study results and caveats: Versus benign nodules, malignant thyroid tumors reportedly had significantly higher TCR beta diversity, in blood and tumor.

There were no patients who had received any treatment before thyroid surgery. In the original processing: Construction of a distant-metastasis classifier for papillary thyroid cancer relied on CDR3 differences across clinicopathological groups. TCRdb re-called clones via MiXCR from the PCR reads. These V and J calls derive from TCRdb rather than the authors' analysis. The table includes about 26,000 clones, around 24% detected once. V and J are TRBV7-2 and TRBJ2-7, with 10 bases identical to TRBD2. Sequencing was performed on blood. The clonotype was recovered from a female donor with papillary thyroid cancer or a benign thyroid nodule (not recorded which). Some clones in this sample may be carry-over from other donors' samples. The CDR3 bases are TGTGCCAGCAGCGCCTCTAGCGGGAGCTACGAGCAGTACTTC. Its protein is CASSASSGSYEQYF.